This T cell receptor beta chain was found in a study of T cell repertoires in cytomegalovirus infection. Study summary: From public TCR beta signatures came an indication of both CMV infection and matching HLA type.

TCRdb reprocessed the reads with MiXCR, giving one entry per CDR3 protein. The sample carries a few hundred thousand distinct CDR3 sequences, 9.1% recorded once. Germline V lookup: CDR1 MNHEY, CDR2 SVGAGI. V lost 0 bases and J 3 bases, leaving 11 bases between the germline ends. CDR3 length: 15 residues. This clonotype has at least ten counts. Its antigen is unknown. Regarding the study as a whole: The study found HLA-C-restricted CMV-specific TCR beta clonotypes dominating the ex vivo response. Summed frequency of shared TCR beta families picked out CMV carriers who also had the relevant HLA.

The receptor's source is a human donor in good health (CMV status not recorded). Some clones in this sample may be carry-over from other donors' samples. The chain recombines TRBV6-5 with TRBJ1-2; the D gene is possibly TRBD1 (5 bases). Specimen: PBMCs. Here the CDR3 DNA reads TGTGCCAGCAGTTACTCGGCCGGGACCGACTATGGCTACACCTTC. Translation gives CASSYSAGTDYGYTF.